Detailed here is one TCR beta chain. Its target antigen remains unknown. There are no base qualities to consult, and no much larger clone falls within one base. TCRbeta CDR3 regions were amplified from genomic DNA by means of the immunoSEQ Assay, a bias-controlled multiplex PCR. Turning to the authors' computational methods: Within the assay, amplification of reference gene primers was used to estimate how many nucleated cells each sample contained. To quantify the absolute abundance of each unique TCRbeta CDR3 rearrangement, sequence reads were collapsed and filtered. For each sample, productive Simpson clonality was calculated as the square root of Simpson's diversity index over productive rearrangements. TCRdb's version of the immuneACCESS table is confined to in-frame rearrangements and falls short of the full clone set. An unresolved V gene accounts for under half of the shortfall where checked; the remainder is of unknown origin. The V and J calls and the clone size are those of that table, but D and trimming were determined from the DNA. Recorded for this sample are 130,000 to 150,000 clones; roughly 80% of them occurred a single time. The top ten hold under 9.5% of the sample.

The data derive from a study of blood T cell repertoires in COVID-19 (dated by TCRdb to about 2020). Some background on the complete study: Samples from collaborators originated in the United States, Italy and Spain and spanned both the acute and convalescent phases of COVID-19. The prospective study material was composed of cDNA or gDNA derived from T cells, B-cell-depleted T cells, or PBMCs. The dataset comprised deeply sampled blood TCRbeta repertoires from subjects exposed to, actively infected with, or recovered from COVID-19. The repertoires were made available in a free public database intended to serve as a resource for research on the immune response to SARS-CoV-2. The samples were drawn from two sources: the first 160 participants of the ongoing ImmuneRACE study, and 1,000 to 1,500 subjects contributed by 6 global collaborators. The sample metadata nearly always contained a de-identified subject ID, COVID-19 status, age in years and sex. Where available, HLA class I and class II types were obtained from metadata supplied by the sample provider rather than from assay-based typing.

Participants in the prospective study were enrolled through a virtual design, were aged roughly 18 to 100 years, and lived in roughly 25 United States geographic areas. In the prospective study, cohorts were assigned on the basis of participant-reported clinical history obtained from a screening survey and a study questionnaire. For ImmuneRACE Cohort 3, a participant was defined as recovered based on two consecutive negative NP/OP PCR tests, clearance by a healthcare professional, or resolution of symptoms. In the prospective study, mobile phlebotomists collected whole blood, serum and a nasopharyngeal or oropharyngeal swab from each participant. Participants in the prospective study had the option to provide additional blood draws and questionnaires over a roughly 2-month period. Prospective study blood samples were shipped either frozen or at room temperature before DNA extraction. V drops 2 bases and J drops 6 bases, leaving 8 bases in between. The CDR3 covers 12 residues, taking in both the cysteine and the phenylalanine. Here the CDR3 DNA is all that survives: 36 bases in frame from base 1.

The study at large found these results: The quantity of clinical and demographic metadata differed by source and by participant and was supplied without curation.

The sequenced material came from PBMCs or T cells enriched from blood (not recorded which). The V and J segments used are TRBV12-3 or TRBV12-4 and TRBJ2-7; the D gene is not confidently resolved. The sequence came from a man between 50 and 59 years old who had recovered from COVID-19. At the DNA level, the sequence is TGTGCCAGCAGTTTATCTCAGATCGAGCAGTACTTC. This is translated as CASSLSQIEQYF.